The 29 T cell receptor beta chains given below trace back to one sample, sequenced in a study of T cell responses to AZD1222 COVID-19 vaccine. The repertoire was sequenced with immunoSEQ multiplex PCR; TCRdb's copy has only in-frame clones and lacks some. The table shows 70,000 to 90,000 clones, with about nine tenths occurring only once. Here the sequenced sample was peripheral blood, taken 28 days after the second AZD1222 dose. The receptors derive from an adult who received the AZD1222 COVID-19 vaccine.

This clone came up once. This sequence joins TRBV10-1 and TRBJ2-3; no clear D gene. The germline V gene encodes CDR1 WNHNN and CDR2 SYGVQD (reference sequence). The CDR3 consists of 14 residues. V shed 0 bases and J shed 2 bases, with 6 bases lying between them. The CDR3 DNA reads TGCGCCAGCAGTGAGTCAGGGATCACAGATACGCAGTATTTT. Protein: CASSESGITDTQYF.

The chain joins TRBV7-2 to TRBJ2-1; 9 positions agree with TRBD2. The trim removed 0 bases at V and 4 bases at J, leaving 10 bases unmatched. The CDR3 totals 18 residues. The germline V gene has CDR1 SGHTA and CDR2 FQGNSA. This CDR3 reads CASSLAASGVPSYNEQFF. For the CDR3, the DNA is TGTGCCAGCAGCTTAGCGGCTAGCGGGGTCCCCTCTTACAATGAGCAGTTCTTC.

Details on this clone: The sample carries other DNA sequences with the same CDR3. The chain couples TRBV6-1 to TRBJ1-1; TRBD1 is a possible D gene (5 bases). This CDR3 is 13 amino acids long. Trimming shortened V by 2 bases and J by 4 bases, and 8 bases separated the two germline ends. CDR1 and CDR2 (germline): MNHNS, SASEGT. CDR3 bases: TGTGCCAGCAGTGAACAGGGAGGCACTGAAGCTTTCTTT. Encoded protein: CASSEQGGTEAFF.

The J gene is TRBJ1-1, the V gene TRBV7-9, with a weak D call TRBD1 (6 bases). Germline loops: CDR1 SEHNR, CDR2 FQNEAQ (reference sequence). The ends were cut back, 1 base at V and 3 bases at J, with 9 bases in the middle. The CDR3 is 14 amino acids. The CDR3: CASSLEDSYTEAFF. CDR3 nucleotide sequence: TGTGCCAGCAGCTTAGAGGACAGCTACACTGAAGCTTTCTTT.

The V and J genes are TRBV7-8 and TRBJ1-2; D not certain. This CDR3 is 13 amino acids long. Germline V lookup: CDR1 SGHVS, CDR2 FQNEAQ. V dropped 9 bases and J dropped 3 bases, with 14 bases sitting between them. The DNA for the CDR3 is TGTGCCAGTGGGAACTACCCCCACTATGGCTACACCTTC. This encodes CASGNYPHYGYTF.

The CDR3: CAWSRGAAFEKLFF. The CDR3 nucleotides are TGTGCCTGGAGTAGGGGGGCCGCTTTTGAAAAACTGTTTTTT. The chain uses TRBV30 and TRBJ1-4; weak D call: TRBD1 (6 bases). The CDR3 spans 14 residues. Per germline, CDR1 GTSNPN and CDR2 SVGIG (reference sequence). V gave up 2 bases and J gave up 7 bases, with 14 bases separating them. Full variable domain (outside the CDR3, taken from reference TRBV30 and TRBJ1-4): SQTIHQWPATLVQPVGSPLSLECTVEGTSNPNLYWYRQAAGRGLQLLFYSVGIGQISSEVPQNLSASRPQDRQFILSSKKLLLSDSGFYLCAWSRGAAFEKLFFGSGTQLSVL.

The chain couples TRBV30 to TRBJ1-1; D is unresolved. Trimming removed 2 bases at V and 1 base at J, with 14 bases between. CDR3 length: 15 residues. Germline loops: CDR1 GTSNPN, CDR2 SVGIG (reference sequence). The CDR3 nucleotides are TGTGCCTGGAGTCTGCGCGGGTACGGGAACACTGAAGCTTTCTTT. Translated: CAWSLRGYGNTEAFF.

The CDR3 loop is CAWSEGQGGDTQYF. The CDR3 DNA reads TGTGCCTGGAGTGAGGGACAGGGGGGAGATACGCAGTATTTT. The chain has TRBV30 and TRBJ2-3; 11 bases map to TRBD1. J was trimmed by 5 bases and V by 1 base; bases with no gene match: 2. The CDR3 has 14 residues. Germline V gene lookup returns CDR1 GTSNPN and CDR2 SVGIG (reference sequence).

In its sample, this clone was seen once. The gene calls are TRBV3-1 (or the pseudogene TRBV3-2) and TRBJ2-6; unclear D gene. Germline CDR1 and CDR2: LGHDT and YNNKEL (reference sequence). The CDR3 is 17 amino acids. With 1 base removed from V and 0 bases from J, the gap between germline ends came to 10 bases. The CDR3, as DNA: TGTGCCAGCAGCCAAGGGACCCCGTCCTCTGGGGCCAACGTCCTGACTTTC. This codes for CASSQGTPSSGANVLTF.

The chain uses TRBV28 and TRBJ1-6; D remains ambiguous. This CDR3 contains 12 residues. The germline gives CDR1 MDHEN, CDR2 SYDVKM. The V end lost 5 bases, the J end lost 7 bases, and 6 bases lay between the germline ends. CDR3 protein: CASSEQNSPLHF. The CDR3 DNA is TGTGCCAGCAGTGAACAGAATTCACCCCTCCACTTT.

This clone appeared a few times. This chain joins TRBV6-4 and TRBJ1-1, with D uncertain. Germline assignment: CDR1 MRHNA and CDR2 SNTAGT. V lost 6 bases to trimming and J lost 2 bases, with 10 bases between them. CDR3 length: 13 amino acids. DNA of the CDR3: TGTGCCAGCAGCGAAATACCCAACACTGAAGCTTTCTTT. Its protein is CASSEIPNTEAFF.

V is TRBV6-1 and J is TRBJ1-4; the D is unclear. This CDR3 region has 16 residues. V was cut by 4 bases and J by 2 bases, with 14 bases left in between. Germline loops: CDR1 MNHNS, CDR2 SASEGT. This CDR3 is CASSGPVLSTNEKLFF. CDR3 bases: TGTGCCAGCAGTGGGCCGGTTTTGAGCACTAATGAAAAACTGTTTTTT.

Only one count was recorded for this clone. The genes are TRBV6-4 and TRBJ1-4; 10 nucleotides align to TRBD1. Trimming at V came to 6 bases and at J to 9 bases, leaving 10 bases not matched to a gene. CDR1 and CDR2 from the germline V gene are MRHNA and SNTAGT. The CDR3 has 15 amino acids. CDR3 amino acids: CASSGGQGVLKKLFF. CDR3 in DNA: TGTGCCAGCAGCGGCGGACAGGGGGTTCTCAAAAAACTGTTTTTT.

The count of this clone is one. This chain uses TRBV7-2 with TRBJ1-2; 8 nucleotides agree with TRBD1. CDR1 and CDR2 (germline): SGHTA, FQGNSA. V lost 5 bases and J lost 8; bases outside the gene matches: 10. This CDR3 is 14 amino acids long. CDR3 protein: CASSTVGTGQGYTF. CDR3 nucleotides: TGTGCCAGCAGCACAGTTGGGACAGGACAGGGCTACACCTTC.

V is TRBV11-2 and J is TRBJ1-1; D uncertain. Trimming left V 0 bases short and J 3 bases short, with 11 bases between. Germline CDR1 is SGHAT and CDR2 is FQNNGV. The CDR3 runs 15 residues. CDR3 residues: CASSLDRPFDTEAFF. The CDR3 DNA is TGTGCCAGCAGCTTAGATCGCCCCTTTGACACTGAAGCTTTCTTT.

This chain connects TRBV6-5 to TRBJ2-1; possibly TRBD1 for D (5 bases). V was shortened by 5 bases and J by 12 bases, with 14 bases between the two germline ends. The CDR3 has 12 amino acids. Germline-derived CDR1 and CDR2 are MNHEY and SVGAGI. The CDR3 region is CASSTPLGVQFF. CDR3 sequence (DNA): TGTGCCAGCAGTACCCCCTTAGGGGTGCAGTTCTTC.

This clone was seen a few times. This chain connects TRBV3-1 (or the pseudogene TRBV3-2) to TRBJ1-1; the D is unclear. Germline CDR1 and CDR2: LGHDT and YNNKEL (reference sequence). CDR3 size: 14 residues. Trimming removed 4 bases from V and 7 bases from J, with 16 bases in between. CDR3 protein: CASSPVRRANEAFF. The DNA for the CDR3 is TGTGCCAGCAGCCCCGTCCGACGGGCAAATGAAGCTTTCTTT.

The J gene is TRBJ2-7, the V gene TRBV11-2; no firm D call. V gave up 2 bases and J gave up 5 bases, with 10 bases separating them. This CDR3 is built from 13 residues. Germline V gives CDR1 SGHAT, CDR2 FQNNGV. The CDR3 DNA follows: TGTGCCAGCAGCTTAAACACTTTGAACGAGCAGTACTTC. Translation gives CASSLNTLNEQYF.

This clone was seen once. This rearrangement joins TRBV15 to TRBJ2-3, with D tentatively TRBD2 (6 bases). Germline CDR1 is LNHNV and CDR2 is YYDKDF (reference sequence). The CDR3 extends over 14 amino acids. V was cut by 3 bases and J by 4 bases, with 11 bases left in between. Here the CDR3 DNA reads TGTGCCACCAGCAGTCCGGGGAGGCCAGATACGCAGTATTTT. Translation gives CATSSPGRPDTQYF.

This clone was counted once. The chain uses TRBV12-3 or TRBV12-4 and TRBJ1-2; 8 nucleotides align to TRBD1. The CDR3 extends over 13 amino acids. The junction had 5 bases not matched to a gene; V was cut back by 3 bases and J by 8 bases. The CDR3 nucleotides are TGTGCCAGCAGTTTTGGGACAGGAGTGGGCTACACCTTC. Its translation is CASSFGTGVGYTF.

The rearrangement joins TRBV7-8 to TRBJ1-6, with D tentatively TRBD1 (5 bases). V lost 4 bases and J 10 bases, leaving 14 bases between the germline ends. CDR3 length equals 14 residues. Germline CDR1 SGHVS, CDR2 FQNEAQ. As DNA, the CDR3 is TGTGCCAGCAGCTATCGGGACCTTACCTCACCCCTCCACTTT. It codes for CASSYRDLTSPLHF.

This clone appeared once. The chain joins TRBV3-1 (or the pseudogene TRBV3-2) to TRBJ2-3; D might be TRBD2 (7 bases). In germline, CDR1 is LGHDT, CDR2 YNNKEL (reference sequence). Trimming left V 0 bases short and J 5 bases short, with 12 bases between. This CDR3 has 15 amino acids. CDR3 residues: CASSQEGGAIDTQYF. In DNA, the CDR3 is TGTGCCAGCAGCCAAGAGGGGGGGGCAATAGATACGCAGTATTTT.

This rearrangement joins TRBV2 to TRBJ2-4; unclear D gene. Germline V CDR1 and CDR2: SNHLY, FYNNEI. V gave up 6 bases and J gave up 2 bases, with 20 bases separating them. This CDR3 comprises 17 residues. CDR3 sequence reads: CASRRDGGTETKNIQYF. The CDR3 bases are TGTGCCAGCAGAAGAGACGGCGGAACGGAAACCAAAAACATTCAGTACTTC.

The V gene is TRBV5-1, the J gene TRBJ2-7; D is possibly TRBD1 (5 bases). The CDR3 runs 15 residues. The V end was cut by 5 bases, the J end by 3 bases, with 18 bases between. Germline CDR1 and CDR2: SGHRS and YFSETQ. The CDR3 DNA reads as TGCGCCAGCAGTGATCCCCGTAGGGGAAACTACGAGCAGTACTTC. It translates to CASSDPRRGNYEQYF.

The V call is TRBV7-2, the J call TRBJ2-3; TRBD2 agrees at 9 bases. CDR1 is SGHTA and CDR2 is FQGNSA in the germline V gene. Germline trimming cut 6 bases from V and 1 base from J; bases unmatched to any gene: 8. The CDR3 is 16 amino acids. CDR3 sequence: CASSNPSSGGTDTQYF. CDR3 DNA: TGTGCCAGCAGTAATCCCTCTAGCGGGGGCACAGATACGCAGTATTTT.

This clone appeared a single time. V gene TRBV3-1 (or the pseudogene TRBV3-2) combines with J gene TRBJ1-3; D not certain. The germline V gene encodes CDR1 LGHDT and CDR2 YNNKEL (reference sequence). The CDR3 sequence is 13 residues long. Deletions cut 4 bases from V and 6 bases from J, with 10 bases between. The CDR3 DNA reads as TGTGCCAGCAGCCCGGGAGAGATAAACACCATATATTTT. This codes for CASSPGEINTIYF.

The CDR3 sequence is CARNRGDVEAFF. In nucleotides, the CDR3 is TGTGCCAGAAACAGGGGCGATGTTGAAGCTTTCTTT. V and J are TRBV19 and TRBJ1-1, with 7 nucleotides matching TRBD1. The CDR3 covers 12 residues. J lost 7 bases, V lost 9 bases, and 8 bases had no gene match. CDR1 is LNHDA and CDR2 is SQIVND in the germline V gene (reference sequence).

The V call is TRBV4-1, the J call TRBJ1-6, with a weak D call TRBD1 (6 bases). Germline V lookup: CDR1 MGHRA, CDR2 YSYEKL. The CDR3 is 17 amino acids. V was pared by 0 bases and J by 7 bases, with 16 bases between. CDR3: CASSQDIDTGRNSPLHF. The CDR3, as DNA: TGCGCCAGCAGCCAAGATATCGACACAGGGAGGAATTCACCCCTCCACTTT.

The chain joins TRBV18 to TRBJ1-1; D gene unclear. Per germline, CDR1 KGHSH and CDR2 LQKENI. CDR3 length: 14 residues. Trimming removed 7 bases at V and 1 base at J, with 13 bases between. The DNA for the CDR3 is TGTGCCAGCTTACCGGGCCCAGCGAACACTGAAGCTTTCTTT. Its protein product is CASLPGPANTEAFF.